The entry below gives a single T cell receptor beta chain sequence along with its context. Those who participated ranged in age from roughly 18 to 95 years and resided in some 24 US areas. Participant reports of clinical history set cohort assignment. The data were obtained in a study of blood T cell repertoires in COVID-19. Study overall: Sites in the United States, Italy and Spain provided acute and convalescent COVID-19 samples.

The CDR3 totals 14 residues. CDR1 and CDR2 from the germline V gene are SGHAT and FQNNGV. V dropped 3 bases and J dropped 5 bases, with 13 bases sitting between them. Per the original data handling: Amplification from reference gene primers served as the basis for estimated nucleated cell counts. Some clones are missing from TCRdb's copy, which holds only in-frame ones; the method was immunoSEQ multiplex PCR. V and J calls and clone size come straight from that table; D and trimming were deduced from the DNA. The table shows roughly 300,000 clones, with 70% to 90% occurring only once. Sequencing was done on a sample of PBMCs or T cells enriched from blood (not recorded which). This receptor was obtained from a woman aged 40 to 55 with acute COVID-19. The chain couples TRBV11-2 to TRBJ2-5, with D possibly matching TRBD2 (6 bases). The CDR3 DNA reads as TGTGCCAGCAGCTTCTACACGGAGGGGGAGACCCAGTACTTC. It codes for CASSFYTEGETQYF.